Listed below are T cell receptor beta chains from one sample, sequenced in a study of blood T cell repertoires in COVID-19. This table comes from immunoSEQ multiplex PCR, and its TCRdb copy is limited to in-frame clones, with some not included. The sample records 95,000 to 150,000 clones, 70% to 85% being singletons. Sequences were obtained from peripheral blood. These receptors came from an older woman with acute or convalescent COVID-19. Both conserved end residues are part of each CDR3. Each record gives: clone size, V gene, D gene, J gene, CDR3 protein, CDR3 DNA. A D gene is named only where the DNA matches it firmly. Not all rows give a size; the values are once, few, many and, for expanded clones, a class.

>-|TRBV7-2|TRBD1|TRBJ1-1
CASSLAGQLNTEAFF
TGTGCCAGCAGCTTAGCGGGACAGTTGAACACTGAAGCTTTCTTT
>-|TRBV10-1|TRBD2|TRBJ2-3
CASSDHPWTSGELADTQYF
TGCGCCAGCAGTGATCATCCTTGGACTAGCGGGGAGCTGGCAGATACGCAGTATTTT
>-|TRBV7-9|-|TRBJ1-2
CVSSSPGTGVGEGYTF
TGTGTCAGCAGCTCGCCGGGTACCGGGGTTGGAGAAGGCTACACCTTC
>-|TRBV27|TRBD1|TRBJ1-1
CASRGQGGTEAFF
TGTGCCAGCAGAGGACAGGGAGGCACTGAAGCTTTCTTT
>-|TRBV14|TRBD2|TRBJ2-5
CASSQDSGLAGGKEETQYF
TGTGCCAGCAGCCAAGATTCCGGACTAGCGGGGGGCAAGGAAGAGACCCAGTACTTC
>-|TRBV30|TRBD2|TRBJ2-1
CAWNPGGTSGGAVNEQFF
TGTGCCTGGAACCCAGGAGGGACTAGCGGGGGGGCAGTCAATGAGCAGTTCTTC
>-|TRBV7-9|-|TRBJ1-5
CASSRGRAGFQPQHF
TGTGCCAGCAGTCGAGGCCGTGCAGGGTTTCAGCCCCAGCATTTT
>once|TRBV6-5|-|TRBJ1-1
CASSYGAIMNTEAFF
TGTGCCAGCAGTTACGGGGCCATCATGAACACTGAAGCTTTCTTT
>-|TRBV4-3|TRBD2|TRBJ2-5
CASSQGGAGQGLGTQYF
TGCGCCAGCAGCCAAGGAGGAGCGGGGCAGGGCTTAGGGACCCAGTACTTC
>-|TRBV2|-|TRBJ1-1
CASSEAPPPPF
TGTGCCAGCAGTGAAGCCCCCCCTCCCCCCTTT
>-|TRBV2|-|TRBJ2-3
CARAGASTDTQYF
TGTGCCAGGGCAGGGGCTAGCACAGATACGCAGTATTTT
>-|TRBV19|TRBD2|TRBJ2-7
CASRLAGNSYEQYF
TGTGCCAGTAGACTAGCGGGGAACTCCTACGAGCAGTACTTC
>-|TRBV4-2|-|TRBJ1-5
CASSQVVGPQPQHF
TGTGCCAGCAGCCAAGTGGTTGGGCCTCAGCCCCAGCATTTT
>-|TRBV5-4|-|TRBJ2-5
CASSLQGIQETQYF
TGTGCCAGCAGCTTACAGGGAATCCAAGAGACCCAGTACTTC
>-|TRBV27|TRBD1|TRBJ2-1
CASSPDRVRYNEQFF
TGTGCCAGCAGTCCAGACAGGGTCAGGTACAATGAGCAGTTCTTC
>once|TRBV9|TRBD1|TRBJ2-1
CASSVSGQATVNEQFF
TGTGCCAGCAGCGTTTCGGGACAGGCCACCGTGAATGAGCAGTTCTTC
>-|TRBV5-1|-|TRBJ2-3
CASSPGLLQYTDTQYF
TGCGCCAGCAGCCCTGGACTTCTGCAATACACAGATACGCAGTATTTT
>-|TRBV12-5|-|TRBJ2-2
CASGSGTGELFF
TGTGCTAGTGGTTCGGGGACCGGGGAGCTGTTTTTT
>-|TRBV6-5|TRBD1|TRBJ1-3
CASREGALGNTIYF
TGTGCCAGCAGAGAGGGGGCGCTTGGAAACACCATATATTTT
>-|TRBV4-3|TRBD1|TRBJ1-1
CASSQERGLNTEAFF
TGCGCCAGCAGCCAAGAGAGGGGGCTGAACACTGAAGCTTTCTTT
>-|TRBV30|-|TRBJ1-6
CAWSVTQGSSPLHF
TGTGCCTGGAGTGTAACCCAGGGGAGTTCACCCCTCCACTTT
>-|TRBV6-5|-|TRBJ1-1
CASSLRGTEAFF
TGTGCCAGCAGTTTAAGGGGTACTGAAGCTTTCTTT
>-|TRBV7-9|-|TRBJ1-5
CASSGLGTHQPQHF
TGTGCCAGCAGCGGACTAGGGACTCATCAGCCCCAGCATTTT
>-|TRBV7-2|TRBD2|TRBJ2-1
CASSLGLAGEQFF
TGTGCCAGCAGCTTAGGACTAGCGGGTGAGCAGTTCTTC
>-|TRBV20-1|-|TRBJ1-2
CSAAYGYTF
TGCAGTGCGGCTTATGGCTACACCTTC
>once|TRBV4-3|TRBD1|TRBJ1-5
CASSQDYDRGYSNQPQHF
TGCGCCAGCAGCCAAGATTATGACAGGGGGTACAGCAATCAGCCCCAGCATTTT
>-|TRBV6-5|-|TRBJ1-1
CASSLEGRAEAFF
TGTGCCAGCAGTTTGGAGGGGCGCGCTGAAGCTTTCTTT
>-|TRBV12-3/TRBV12-4|-|TRBJ1-1
CASSLSVVTEAFF
TGTGCCAGCAGTCTGTCGGTGGTCACTGAAGCTTTCTTT
>-|TRBV27|-|TRBJ1-1
CASSSSPGTTNTEAFF
TGTGCCAGCAGTTCCTCCCCCGGGACAACGAACACTGAAGCTTTCTTT
>few|TRBV2|TRBD1|TRBJ1-1
CASTRGGTGSTEAFF
TGTGCCAGCACCCGAGGGGGGACAGGGTCCACTGAAGCTTTCTTT